This T cell receptor (beta chain) was observed in a study of blood T cell repertoires in COVID-19. Study summary: T cells, B-cell-depleted T cells, or PBMCs supplied cDNA or gDNA.

V lost 4 bases and J lost 6, with 21 bases in between. Germline V gives CDR1 LNHDA, CDR2 SQIVND (reference sequence). The CDR3 is made up of 16 amino acids. Libraries were prepared by immunoSEQ multiplex PCR; TCRdb keeps only in-frame clonotypes and omits some of them. The table lists 65,000 to 80,000 clones, 80% to 90% of them singletons. The source of this sequence is a man over 45 with active COVID-19. The sequenced sample consisted of peripheral blood. The chain has TRBV19 and TRBJ2-5; D possibly corresponds to TRBD1 (8 bases). CDR3 in DNA: TGTGCCAGTAGTAACCCCACAGGGGGAGGGAGAAAGACCCAGTACTTC. Protein sequence: CASSNPTGGGRKTQYF. Full variable domain (remainder filled in from reference TRBV19 and TRBJ2-5): DGGITQSPKYLFRKEGQNVTLSCEQNLNHDAMYWYRQDPGQGLRLIYYSQIVNDFQKGDIAEGYSVSREKKESFPLTVTSAQKNPTAFYLCASSNPTGGGRKTQYFGPGTRLLVL.